This TCR beta chain was obtained from a study of naive and memory T cell subsets. Study-level findings and limits: TCR counts from RNA may reflect activation-linked expression changes.

Only a few counts were recorded for this clonotype. Its antigen is currently unknown. CDR1 is DFQATT and CDR2 is SNEGSKA in the germline V gene (reference sequence). The CDR3 consists of 15 residues. V lost 5 bases, J lost 6 bases, and 20 bases lay in between. An equimolar mix of two oligonucleotides served as the beta constant-region primer for TRBC1 and TRBC2. Ligation attached a single-stranded oligonucleotide with a 12-nucleotide UMI and the SP2 primer to the cDNA 3' end. TCRdb itself ran the UMI-ligation and nested PCR reads through MiXCR, one entry per CDR3 protein. The table shows 130,000 to 150,000 distinct CDR3 sequences, with about 15% occurring only once. CD8 T cells were positively selected from what remained after CD4 positive selection.

This clonotype was obtained from a human donor in good health. Sequencing input: naive CD4+ T cells from blood. The chain recombines TRBV20-1 with TRBJ2-1; TRBD1 is a possible D gene (6 bases). The CDR3 sequence: CSAFPGQGKGNEQFF. CDR3 DNA sequence: TGCAGTGCTTTCCCAGGCCAGGGGAAGGGCAATGAGCAGTTCTTC.